The sequence of this T cell receptor (beta chain) was determined in a study of blood T cell repertoires in COVID-19. Per the authors' pipeline: For nucleated cells, counts were estimated from reference gene primer amplification. Measured with immunoSEQ multiplex PCR; TCRdb has only the in-frame clones, and not every one. V and J calls and clone size are those listed in that table; D and trimming were worked out from the DNA. The sample lists some 100,000 clones; 85% to 95% were seen once. The V and J ends lost 4 bases and 6 bases, in that order; junction bases with no gene match: 9. CDR3 length: 14 amino acids. Germline V gene data show CDR1 as SEHNR and CDR2 as FQNEAQ (reference sequence).

The chain links TRBV7-9 to TRBJ2-7; 7 bases align to TRBD1. This TCR was recovered from a woman in her sixties or seventies with active COVID-19. The material sequenced was peripheral blood. The CDR3 here is CASSSSLDRVEQYF. The CDR3 DNA is TGTGCCAGCAGCTCCTCCCTAGACAGGGTCGAGCAGTACTTC.